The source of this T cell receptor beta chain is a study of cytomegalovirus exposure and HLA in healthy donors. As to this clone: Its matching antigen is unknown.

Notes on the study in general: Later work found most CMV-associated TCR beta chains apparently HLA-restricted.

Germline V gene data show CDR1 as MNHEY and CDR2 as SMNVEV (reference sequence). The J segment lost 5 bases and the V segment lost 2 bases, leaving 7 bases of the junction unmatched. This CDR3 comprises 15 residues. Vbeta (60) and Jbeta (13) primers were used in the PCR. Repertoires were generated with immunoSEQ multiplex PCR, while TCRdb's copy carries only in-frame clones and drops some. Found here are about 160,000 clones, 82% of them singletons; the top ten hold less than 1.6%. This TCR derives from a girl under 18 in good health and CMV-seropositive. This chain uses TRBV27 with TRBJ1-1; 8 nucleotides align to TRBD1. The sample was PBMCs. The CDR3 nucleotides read TGTGCCAGCAGTTTAGCGGTTCAGGGGGCTACTGAAGCTTTCTTT. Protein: CASSLAVQGATEAFF.